These T cell receptor beta chains were read from a single sample in a study of technical replicates of blood from several donors. Clones were sequenced by immunoSEQ multiplex PCR, and TCRdb holds only the in-frame ones, with some missing. The top ten hold about 5.1% of the sample, which has tens of thousands of clones, approximately 83% seen once. The sample taken for sequencing was PBMCs. The source is a human donor in good health. Some clones in this sample may be carry-over from other donors' samples. Each CDR3 is given with its conserved first and last residue. D genes are given only for firm matches. The size of a clone is reported for some rows only, either as once, few or many, or as a class for expanded clones.

clone_size: -
v_call: TRBV7-9
d_call: -
j_call: TRBJ2-7
cdr3_nt: TGTGCCAGCAGCTTCTCGACGGGAGAGCAGTACTTC
cdr3_aa: CASSFSTGEQYF

clone_size: -
v_call: TRBV5-1
d_call: -
j_call: TRBJ2-1
cdr3_nt: TGCGCCAGCAAGCGAGACGAATACAATGAGCAGTTCTTC
cdr3_aa: CASKRDEYNEQFF

clone_size: -
v_call: TRBV19
d_call: TRBD1
j_call: TRBJ1-4
cdr3_nt: TGTGCCAGTAATTTCGGGACAGCGGATGAAAAACTGTTTTTT
cdr3_aa: CASNFGTADEKLFF

clone_size: -
v_call: TRBV19
d_call: TRBD1
j_call: TRBJ1-1
cdr3_nt: TGTGCCAGTAGTCAGGACAGGGACACTGAAGCTTTCTTT
cdr3_aa: CASSQDRDTEAFF

clone_size: -
v_call: TRBV5-1
d_call: -
j_call: TRBJ1-1
cdr3_nt: TGCGCCAGCAGTAACGACAGAACTGAGTCTGAAGCTTTCTTT
cdr3_aa: CASSNDRTESEAFF

clone_size: once
v_call: TRBV21-1
d_call: -
j_call: TRBJ1-1
cdr3_nt: TGTGCCAGCAGCAGGACAGGGGGAATGAACACTGAAGCTTTCTTT
cdr3_aa: CASSRTGGMNTEAFF

clone_size: -
v_call: TRBV7-2
d_call: -
j_call: TRBJ1-1
cdr3_nt: TGTGCCAGCAGCTTCTCCCAACAGGGTACTGAAGCTTTCTTT
cdr3_aa: CASSFSQQGTEAFF

clone_size: -
v_call: TRBV5-1
d_call: TRBD2
j_call: TRBJ2-7
cdr3_nt: TGCGCCAGCAGCTCTGCTAGCGGGAGGGGTGAGCAGTACTTC
cdr3_aa: CASSSASGRGEQYF

clone_size: -
v_call: TRBV7-4
d_call: TRBD1
j_call: TRBJ2-1
cdr3_nt: TGTGCCAGCAGATTGGACAGGGGCCAGGGGGGGGATGAGCAGTTCTTC
cdr3_aa: CASRLDRGQGGDEQFF

clone_size: -
v_call: TRBV4-1
d_call: TRBD1
j_call: TRBJ2-6
cdr3_nt: TGCGCCAGCAGCCAACCCGGACAGGGGGCTACTGGGGCCAACGTCCTGACTTTC
cdr3_aa: CASSQPGQGATGANVLTF

clone_size: -
v_call: TRBV9
d_call: -
j_call: TRBJ2-3
cdr3_nt: TGTGCCAGCAGCCCCCGGCTTTGGGCGACAACCACAGATACGCAGTATTTT
cdr3_aa: CASSPRLWATTTDTQYF

clone_size: -
v_call: TRBV5-1
d_call: TRBD1
j_call: TRBJ2-1
cdr3_nt: TGCGCCAGCAGCGGGACAGGGGATTCCTCCTACAATGAGCAGTTCTTC
cdr3_aa: CASSGTGDSSYNEQFF

clone_size: once
v_call: TRBV4-3
d_call: -
j_call: TRBJ2-5
cdr3_nt: TGCGCCAGCAGCCAAGAGAGGAGACTCCAAGAGACCCAGTACTTC
cdr3_aa: CASSQERRLQETQYF

clone_size: once
v_call: TRBV2
d_call: TRBD2
j_call: TRBJ2-1
cdr3_nt: TGTGCCAGCAGTGCGGGGGGACTAGCGGGACACGAGCAGTTCTTC
cdr3_aa: CASSAGGLAGHEQFF

clone_size: few
v_call: TRBV5-6
d_call: TRBD1
j_call: TRBJ1-4
cdr3_nt: TGTGCCAGCTCGGACAGGTCATGGGAAAAACTGTTTTTT
cdr3_aa: CASSDRSWEKLFF

clone_size: -
v_call: TRBV4-1
d_call: -
j_call: TRBJ1-1
cdr3_nt: TGCGCCAGCAGCCCCCTTTTCGGGAACACTGAAGCTTTCTTT
cdr3_aa: CASSPLFGNTEAFF

clone_size: -
v_call: TRBV5-6
d_call: -
j_call: TRBJ1-3
cdr3_nt: TGTGCCAGCAGCTCGTGGGGGACACTAATCCTGTCTGGAAACACCATATATTTT
cdr3_aa: CASSSWGTLILSGNTIYF